The 28 T cell receptor beta chains below were found in one sample sequenced in a study of pediatric ulcerative colitis. During colonoscopy, one to two rectal pinch biopsies were collected. The protocol was immunoSEQ multiplex PCR, while the TCRdb copy is restricted to in-frame clones and leaves out a portion. The sample consists of tens of thousands of clones, roughly 71% of them appearing once. The specimen sequenced was gut tissue. Every receptor here comes from a boy aged 5-17 years with severe ulcerative colitis.

The rearrangement uses TRBV9 and TRBJ1-3; the D gene is possibly TRBD1 (6 bases). This CDR3 region has 17 residues. Germline-derived CDR1 and CDR2 are SGDLS and YYNGEE. Trimming removed 4 bases at V and 2 bases at J, with 19 bases between. Written as DNA, the CDR3 is TGTGCCAGCAGCTCACAATGGGGGGGGCTGGCTGGAAACACCATATATTTT. Its translation is CASSSQWGGLAGNTIYF.

The V and J genes are TRBV4-1 and TRBJ2-5, with D possibly being TRBD2 (6 bases). The V and J ends lost 4 bases and 7 bases respectively, with 22 bases between them. Germline-derived CDR1 and CDR2 are MGHRA and YSYEKL. The CDR3 extends over 16 amino acids. The CDR3 sequence: CASSLKGDRTGGTQYF. CDR3 sequence (DNA): TGCGCCAGCAGCCTAAAAGGGGACCGAACCGGGGGGACCCAGTACTTC.

The chain combines TRBV6-1 with TRBJ1-2, with D possibly TRBD1 on 5 matching bases. Trimming left V 1 base short and J 8 bases short, with 11 bases between. This CDR3 contains 13 residues. CDR1 and CDR2 (germline): MNHNS, SASEGT. The CDR3 spells CASSEVRGQGYTF. Written as DNA, the CDR3 is TGTGCCAGCAGTGAAGTGAGGGGTCAGGGCTACACCTTC.

The chain is built from TRBV5-5 and TRBJ1-2; D is undetermined. There are 15 residues in the CDR3. V lost 0 bases and J 4 bases, leaving 13 bases between the germline ends. Germline values: CDR1 SGHKS, CDR2 YYEKEE (reference sequence). The CDR3 region is CASSLEGRSGYGYTF. CDR3 in DNA: TGTGCCAGCAGCTTGGAAGGACGGAGTGGCTATGGCTACACCTTC.

The chain combines TRBV5-1 with TRBJ1-5; TRBD1 matches 9 bases. The germline CDR1 and CDR2 sequences are SGHRS and YFSETQ. With 3 bases clipped from V and 4 bases from J, the junction kept 5 bases outside the gene matches. The CDR3 sequence is 15 residues long. The CDR3 DNA reads TGCGCCAGCAGCTGGTCGACAGGGGGTAATCAGCCCCAGCATTTT. As protein: CASSWSTGGNQPQHF.

The chain joins TRBV2 to TRBJ2-2; D remains unclear. The germline V gene has CDR1 SNHLY and CDR2 FYNNEI. Trimming took off 9 bases at V and 0 bases at J, with 8 bases between the two ends. The CDR3 sequence is 13 residues long. CDR3 amino acids: CARDVPNTGELFF. The DNA for the CDR3 is TGTGCCAGAGACGTACCGAACACCGGGGAGCTGTTTTTT.

Only a few counts were recorded for this clone. V usage is TRBV5-1 and J usage is TRBJ2-3; perhaps TRBD2 as D (7 bases). Germline V gene data show CDR1 as SGHRS and CDR2 as YFSETQ. The CDR3 has 15 residues. Trimming removed 4 bases from V and 2 bases from J, with 14 bases in between. The CDR3 is CASSTGGLPTDTQYF. Here the CDR3 DNA reads TGCGCCAGCAGCACGGGGGGCCTACCCACAGATACGCAGTATTTT.

This chain connects TRBV19 to TRBJ2-1; D is unclear. CDR3 length equals 17 residues. V was cut by 3 bases and J by 3 bases, with 18 bases left in between. Germline-derived CDR1 and CDR2 are LNHDA and SQIVND (reference sequence). The CDR3 loop reads CASSILAWTDLYNEQFF. The CDR3, as DNA: TGTGCCAGTAGTATCCTTGCTTGGACGGATCTCTACAATGAGCAGTTCTTC.

The chain combines TRBV6-1 with TRBJ1-5; D is perhaps TRBD1 (5 bases). Germline V gene data show CDR1 as MNHNS and CDR2 as SASEGT. The CDR3 has 14 residues. Trimming stripped 5 bases from V and 3 bases from J, with 11 bases between. The CDR3 reads CASSRGGNNQPQHF. The CDR3 DNA reads as TGTGCCAGCAGTAGGGGAGGGAACAATCAGCCCCAGCATTTT.

The J gene is TRBJ1-2, the V gene TRBV6-1, with D unclear. Germline CDR1 reads MNHNS; CDR2 reads SASEGT. This CDR3 has 13 residues. Trimming took 0 bases from V and 7 from J, leaving 9 bases between them. The CDR3 coding sequence is TGTGCCAGCAGTGAAGCGGGAGGGCCTGGCTACACCTTC. Translated, it gives CASSEAGGPGYTF.

CDR3 bases: TGTGCCAGCAGCCTTTCACTAGGCTCCTACGAGCAGTACTTC. Translation: CASSLSLGSYEQYF. The chain is built from TRBV13 and TRBJ2-7; weak D call: TRBD2 (5 bases). This CDR3 has 14 amino acids. Trimming shortened V by 5 bases and J by 0 bases, and 11 bases separated the two germline ends. Germline CDR1 reads PRHDT; CDR2 reads FYEKMQ (reference sequence). Variable domain in full (rest from reference TRBV13 and TRBJ2-7): AAGVIQSPRHLIKEKRETATLKCYPIPRHDTVYWYQQGPGQDPQFLISFYEKMQSDKGSIPDRFSAQQFSDYHSELNMSSLELGDSALYFCASSLSLGSYEQYFGPGTRLTVT.

The V gene is TRBV11-2, the J gene TRBJ1-2; D remains unclear. The V gene's germline CDR1 is SGHAT and CDR2 FQNNGV. The CDR3 contains 16 residues. Trimming took off 0 bases at V and 4 bases at J, with 15 bases between the two ends. The CDR3 region has the DNA TGTGCCAGCAGCTTAGACGGTAGAGTCCCGGGCTATGGCTACACCTTC. Translating gives CASSLDGRVPGYGYTF.

This clone has more than one count but fewer than ten. The chain carries TRBV7-8 and TRBJ2-2; D unclear. Trimming removed 2 bases from V and 1 base from J, with 8 bases in between. Germline CDR1 is SGHVS and CDR2 is FQNEAQ. CDR3 length equals 15 residues. The CDR3 sequence is CASSLRWGNTGELFF. Here the CDR3 DNA reads TGTGCCAGCAGCTTAAGGTGGGGGAACACCGGGGAGCTGTTTTTT.

This clone was observed a handful of times. V and J are TRBV27 and TRBJ2-2, with D unresolved. V was trimmed by 3 bases and J by 6 bases, leaving 8 bases between them. This CDR3 spans 13 amino acids. CDR1 and CDR2 (germline): MNHEY, SMNVEV (reference sequence). The CDR3 sequence is CASSLVGSGELFF. The CDR3, as DNA: TGTGCCAGCAGTTTGGTGGGGTCCGGGGAGCTGTTTTTT.

The V gene is TRBV28, the J gene TRBJ1-4; perhaps TRBD1 as D (6 bases). The CDR3 totals 15 residues. Germline CDR1 and CDR2: MDHEN and SYDVKM. V lost 5 bases to trimming and J lost 8 bases, with 18 bases between them. The CDR3 DNA follows: TGTGCCAGCAGTCACCGCGGGGGCGCTGCGGAAAAACTGTTTTTT. Its translation: CASSHRGGAAEKLFF.

The rearrangement uses TRBV5-8 and TRBJ2-4; possible D gene TRBD2, 7 bases. Germline V gives CDR1 SGHTS, CDR2 YDEGEE. The CDR3 consists of 17 residues. V lost 3 bases, J lost 0 bases, and 16 bases lay in between. DNA of the CDR3: TGTGCCAGCAGCTGGGAGGTCGGGGGGCGAGCCAAAAACATTCAGTACTTC. This gives the protein CASSWEVGGRAKNIQYF.

This clone was found once. This rearrangement joins TRBV27 to TRBJ1-6, with D uncertain. CDR3 size: 13 residues. Trimming cost V 4 bases and J 8 bases, with 9 bases left between them. CDR1 and CDR2 from the germline V gene are MNHEY and SMNVEV (reference sequence). This CDR3 is CASSYRNDSPLHF. The DNA for the CDR3 is TGTGCCAGCAGTTACCGAAATGATTCACCCCTCCACTTT.

The chain joins TRBV4-1 to TRBJ2-7; no clear D. This CDR3 has 13 residues. V was pared by 0 bases and J by 4 bases, with 7 bases between. Germline-derived CDR1 and CDR2 are MGHRA and YSYEKL. CDR3 sequence: CASSQDLAYEQYF. CDR3 in DNA: TGCGCCAGCAGCCAAGATCTGGCGTACGAGCAGTACTTC.

The rearrangement links TRBV5-1 to TRBJ2-7; D possibly matches TRBD1 or TRBD2 (6 bases each). The V gene's germline CDR1 is SGHRS and CDR2 YFSETQ. The CDR3 length is 13 residues. V was pared by 5 bases and J by 3 bases, with 12 bases between. The CDR3: CASRIQGGYEQYF. The CDR3 DNA follows: TGCGCCAGCAGGATACAGGGAGGCTACGAGCAGTACTTC.

V is TRBV6-5 and J is TRBJ1-5; D may be TRBD1 (6 bases). Trimming cost V 4 bases and J 6 bases, with 19 bases left between them. Germline loops: CDR1 MNHEY, CDR2 SVGAGI. CDR3 length: 16 amino acids. CDR3 in amino acids: CASSSASGASFQPQHF. CDR3 DNA sequence: TGTGCCAGCAGTTCCGCGTCAGGGGCCTCTTTTCAGCCCCAGCATTTT.

J is TRBJ1-5 and V is TRBV4-1; no reliable D call. The CDR3 is 14 amino acids. Germline V gene sequence: CDR1 MGHRA, CDR2 YSYEKL. The germline V and J ends were trimmed by 0 bases and 4 bases, with 7 bases remaining between them. CDR3 region: CASSQERVNQPQHF. Written as DNA, the CDR3 is TGCGCCAGCAGCCAAGAACGGGTAAATCAGCCCCAGCATTTT.

The chain combines TRBV9 with TRBJ2-2; possible D gene TRBD1, 6 bases. V was pared by 3 bases and J by 1 base, with 16 bases between. CDR1 SGDLS and CDR2 YYNGEE come from the germline V gene. This CDR3 comprises 17 residues. CDR3 sequence: CASSAPDSTMNTGELFF. The CDR3 nucleotides read TGTGCCAGCAGCGCCCCGGACAGCACTATGAACACCGGGGAGCTGTTTTTT. Combining the CDR3 with reference TRBV9 and TRBJ2-2 gives the whole variable domain DSGVTQTPKHLITATGQRVTLRCSPRSGDLSVYWYQQSLDQGLQFLIQYYNGEERAKGNILERFSAQQFPDLHSELNLSSLELGDSALYFCASSAPDSTMNTGELFFGEGSRLTVL.

This clone showed up just a few times. The V gene is TRBV19, the J gene TRBJ1-4; D may be TRBD1 (5 bases). CDR1 and CDR2 (germline): LNHDA, SQIVND (reference sequence). V was clipped by 5 bases and J by 4 bases, with 23 bases between them. The CDR3 contains 18 residues. CDR3 nucleotides: TGTGCCAGTAGTCGGTATGGCCGGGCCGGGGGGATTAATGAAAAACTGTTTTTT. Protein: CASSRYGRAGGINEKLFF.

V and J are TRBV27 and TRBJ1-2; 8 nucleotides align to TRBD1. Germline CDR1 reads MNHEY; CDR2 reads SMNVEV (reference sequence). The CDR3 has 17 amino acids. The V segment lost 4 bases and the J segment 7 bases; nucleotides outside the gene matches: 17. The CDR3 nucleotides are TGTGCCAGCAGTTCAAACCCGGGACAGGAGTTATCTCTTGGCTACACCTTC. Translation: CASSSNPGQELSLGYTF.

This clone came up a few times. The chain combines TRBV11-1 with TRBJ2-2; TRBD2 is a possible D gene (6 bases). The germline V and J ends were trimmed by 5 bases and 7 bases, with 11 bases remaining between them. The CDR3 runs 13 residues. The germline V gene has CDR1 SGHAT and CDR2 FQDESV (reference sequence). CDR3 sequence reads: CASSQGTGGELFF. The CDR3 DNA reads as TGTGCCAGCAGCCAAGGGACTGGCGGGGAGCTGTTTTTT. Full variable domain (outside the CDR3, taken from reference TRBV11-1 and TRBJ2-2): EAEVAQSPRYKITEKSQAVAFWCDPISGHATLYWYRQILGQGPELLVQFQDESVVDDSQLPKDRFSAERLKGVDSTLKIQPAELGDSAMYLCASSQGTGGELFFGEGSRLTVL.

This clone has just one count. J is TRBJ2-5 and V is TRBV28; D not certain. Trimming shortened V by 6 bases and J by 5 bases, and 13 bases separated the two germline ends. This CDR3 comprises 13 residues. The germline CDR1 and CDR2 sequences are MDHEN and SYDVKM. The CDR3 nucleotides read TGTGCCAGCAGAACCCGGGTCTCGGAGACCCAGTACTTC. Protein product: CASRTRVSETQYF. Complete variable domain (other parts from reference TRBV28 and TRBJ2-5): DVKVTQSSRYLVKRTGEKVFLECVQDMDHENMFWYRQDPGLGLRLIYFSYDVKMKEKGDIPEGYSVSREKKERFSLILESASTNQTSMYLCASRTRVSETQYFGPGTRLLVL.

The V gene is TRBV28, the J gene TRBJ1-1, with D possibly being TRBD1 (6 bases). Germline CDR1 is MDHEN and CDR2 is SYDVKM. The CDR3 spans 15 residues. Trimming left V 5 bases short and J 5 bases short, with 18 bases between. For the CDR3, the DNA is TGTGCCAGCAGTCCTCCACAGACAGGTTCTACTGAAGCTTTCTTT. Translating it yields CASSPPQTGSTEAFF.

This clone appeared a few times. The rearrangement uses TRBV25-1 and TRBJ1-2, with D possibly being TRBD1 (5 bases). Trimming took 5 bases from V and 3 from J, leaving 13 bases between them. The CDR3 totals 14 residues. The germline CDR1 and CDR2 sequences are MGHDK and SYGVNS. CDR3 DNA sequence: TGTGCCAGCAGTTCCAGGGTGGCGGACTATGGCTACACCTTC. Protein: CASSSRVADYGYTF.